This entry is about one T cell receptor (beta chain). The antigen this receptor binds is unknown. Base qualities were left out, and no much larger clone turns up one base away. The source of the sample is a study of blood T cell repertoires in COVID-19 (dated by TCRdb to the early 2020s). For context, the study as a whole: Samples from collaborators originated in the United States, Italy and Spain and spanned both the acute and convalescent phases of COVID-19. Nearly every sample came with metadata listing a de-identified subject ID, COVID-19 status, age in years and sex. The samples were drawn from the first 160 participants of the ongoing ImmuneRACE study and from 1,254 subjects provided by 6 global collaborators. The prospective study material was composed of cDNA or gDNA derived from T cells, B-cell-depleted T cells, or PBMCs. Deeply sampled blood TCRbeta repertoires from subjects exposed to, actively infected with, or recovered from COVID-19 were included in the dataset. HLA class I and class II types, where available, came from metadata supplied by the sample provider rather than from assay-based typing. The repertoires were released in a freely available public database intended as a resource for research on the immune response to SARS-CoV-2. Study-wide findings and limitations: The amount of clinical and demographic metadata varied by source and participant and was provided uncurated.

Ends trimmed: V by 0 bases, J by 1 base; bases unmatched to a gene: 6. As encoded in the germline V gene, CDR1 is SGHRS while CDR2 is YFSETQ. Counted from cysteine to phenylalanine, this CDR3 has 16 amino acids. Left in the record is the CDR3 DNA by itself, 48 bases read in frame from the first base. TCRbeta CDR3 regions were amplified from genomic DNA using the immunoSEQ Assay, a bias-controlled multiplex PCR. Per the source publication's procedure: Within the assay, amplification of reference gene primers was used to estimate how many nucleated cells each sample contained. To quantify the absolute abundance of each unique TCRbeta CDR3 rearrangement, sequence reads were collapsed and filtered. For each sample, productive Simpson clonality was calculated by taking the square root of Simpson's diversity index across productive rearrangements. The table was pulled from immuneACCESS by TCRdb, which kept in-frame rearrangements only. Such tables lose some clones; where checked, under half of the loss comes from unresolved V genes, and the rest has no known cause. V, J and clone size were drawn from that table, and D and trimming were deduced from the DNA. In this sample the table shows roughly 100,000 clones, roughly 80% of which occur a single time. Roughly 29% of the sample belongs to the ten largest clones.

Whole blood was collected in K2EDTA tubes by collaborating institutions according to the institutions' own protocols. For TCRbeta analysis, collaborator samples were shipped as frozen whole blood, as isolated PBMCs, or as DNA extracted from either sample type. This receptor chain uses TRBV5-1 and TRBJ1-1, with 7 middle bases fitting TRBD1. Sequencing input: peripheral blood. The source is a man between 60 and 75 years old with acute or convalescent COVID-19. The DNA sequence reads TGCGCCAGCAGCTTGGCAGGGACAGCAGCGAACACTGAAGCTTTCTTT. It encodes CASSLAGTAANTEAFF. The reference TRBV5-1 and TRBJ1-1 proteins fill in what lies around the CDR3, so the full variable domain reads KAGVTQTPRYLIKTRGQQVTLSCSPISGHRSVSWYQQTPGQGLQFLFEYFSETQRNKGNFPGRFSGRQFSNSRSEMNVSTLELGDSALYLCASSLAGTAANTEAFFGQGTRLTVV.